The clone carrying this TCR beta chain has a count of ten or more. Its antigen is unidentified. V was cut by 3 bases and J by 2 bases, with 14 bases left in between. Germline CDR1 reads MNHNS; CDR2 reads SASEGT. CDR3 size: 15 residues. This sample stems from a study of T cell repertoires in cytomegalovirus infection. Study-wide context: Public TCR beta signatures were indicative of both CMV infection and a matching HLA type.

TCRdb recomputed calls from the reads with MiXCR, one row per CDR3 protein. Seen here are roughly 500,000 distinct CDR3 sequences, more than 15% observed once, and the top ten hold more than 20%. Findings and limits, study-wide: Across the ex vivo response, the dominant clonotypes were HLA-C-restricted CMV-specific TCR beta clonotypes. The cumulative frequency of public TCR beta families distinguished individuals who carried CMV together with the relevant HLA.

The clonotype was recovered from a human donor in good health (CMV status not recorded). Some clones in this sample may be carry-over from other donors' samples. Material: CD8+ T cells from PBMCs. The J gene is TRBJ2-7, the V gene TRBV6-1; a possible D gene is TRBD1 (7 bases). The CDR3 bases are TGTGCCAGCAGTGATGGGGGGACAGTTACCTACGAGCAGTACTTC. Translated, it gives CASSDGGTVTYEQYF.